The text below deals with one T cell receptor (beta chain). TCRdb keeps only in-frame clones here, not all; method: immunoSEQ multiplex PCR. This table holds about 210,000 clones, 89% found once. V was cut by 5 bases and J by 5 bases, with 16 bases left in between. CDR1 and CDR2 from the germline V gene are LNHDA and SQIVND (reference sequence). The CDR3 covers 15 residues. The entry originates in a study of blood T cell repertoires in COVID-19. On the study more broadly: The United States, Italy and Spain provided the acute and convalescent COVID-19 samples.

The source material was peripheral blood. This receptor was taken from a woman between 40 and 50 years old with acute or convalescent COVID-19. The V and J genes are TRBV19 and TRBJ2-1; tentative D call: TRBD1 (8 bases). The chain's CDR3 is CASSPGGQVHNEQFF. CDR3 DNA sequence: TGTGCCAGTAGTCCGGGGGGACAGGTGCACAATGAGCAGTTCTTC.